The 26 T cell receptor beta chains in this list originate from one sample, sequenced in a study of blood T cells in healthy people across ages. A second PCR of 7 to 11 cycles used a sample-barcoded 5' primer and a J-beta primer mix. TCRdb used MiXCR to reprocess the 5' RACE reads, holding one entry per CDR3 protein. The sample lists around 1,900,000 distinct CDR3 sequences; approximately 39% were seen once. Material: blood. These receptors were taken from a human donor in good health.

The rearrangement links TRBV20-1 to TRBJ2-4; no reliable D call. The DNA end is a closer match to TRBJ2-5, so the J assignment may be wrong. CDR1 and CDR2 from the germline V gene are DFQATT and SNEGSKA (reference sequence). The CDR3 runs to 13 residues. The CDR3 is CSSGQSVLETQYF. DNA of the CDR3: TGCAGTTCTGGTCAGTCAGTATTAGAGACCCAGTACTTC.

V gene TRBV4-3 combines with J gene TRBJ2-3; D gene uncertain. Trimming removed 3 bases from V and 3 bases from J, with 7 bases in between. Per germline, CDR1 LGHNA and CDR2 YSLEER. The CDR3 is made up of 13 amino acids. Written as DNA, the CDR3 is TGCGCCAGCAGCCAGATTTTGACAGATACGCAGTATTTT. It codes for CASSQILTDTQYF.

This clonotype was observed at least ten times. The V and J genes are TRBV10-3 and TRBJ2-7; D unresolved. Per the germline V gene, CDR1 is ENHRY and CDR2 is SYGVKD. Between the trimmed V and J ends, which lost 3 bases and 4 bases, there was a span of 7 bases. This CDR3 contains 12 residues. CDR3 coding DNA: TGTGCCATCAGTGACCCTAGTTACGAGCAGTACTTC. Translation gives CAISDPSYEQYF.

This clonotype occurred many times. This rearrangement joins TRBV29-1 to TRBJ2-4; 10 bases match TRBD1. The CDR3 length is 12 residues. Germline V gene sequence: CDR1 SQVTM, CDR2 ANQGSEA. Trimming took 4 bases from V and 7 from J; bases not matched to a gene: 1. The CDR3 coding sequence is TGCAGCGTTGCGGGACAGGGGAACATTCAGTACTTC. It yields the protein CSVAGQGNIQYF. Looking up the rest from reference TRBV29-1 and TRBJ2-4 gives the full variable domain: SAVISQKPSRDICQRGTSLTIQCQVDSQVTMMFWYRQQPGQSLTLIATANQGSEATYESGFVIDKFPISRPNLTFSTLTVSNMSPEDSSIYLCSVAGQGNIQYFGAGTRLSVL.

The chain has TRBV29-1 and TRBJ2-7; a weak D match, TRBD2 (6 bases). The CDR3 covers 13 residues. The V end lost 4 bases, the J end lost 4 bases, and 14 bases lay between the germline ends. Germline assignment: CDR1 SQVTM and CDR2 ANQGSEA. CDR3 sequence: CSVGGGVRYEQYF. In nucleotides, the CDR3 is TGCAGCGTTGGAGGAGGGGTTCGGTACGAGCAGTACTTC.

The chain has TRBV11-1 and TRBJ1-1; unclear D gene. The CDR3 length is 16 residues. Trimming left V 5 bases short and J 6 bases short, with 22 bases between. Germline CDR1 reads SGHAT; CDR2 reads FQDESV (reference sequence). The CDR3 region has the DNA TGTGCCAGCAGCCTCCCCCCAGCAGGCCCGTGGGCTGAAGCTTTCTTT. Its protein product is CASSLPPAGPWAEAFF.

This clonotype was observed a handful of times. This rearrangement joins TRBV6-1 to TRBJ2-5; TRBD2 matches at 8 bases. Germline CDR1 reads MNHNS; CDR2 reads SASEGT. V gave up 4 bases and J gave up 2 bases; unmatched junction bases: 9. The CDR3 consists of 16 residues. CDR3 sequence: CASSVTSARGQETQYF. The CDR3 DNA follows: TGTGCCAGCAGTGTGACTAGCGCTAGGGGGCAAGAGACCCAGTACTTC.

This clonotype was detected only once. The rearrangement uses TRBV2 and TRBJ1-4; 8 bases match TRBD1. Germline CDR1 reads SNHLY; CDR2 reads FYNNEI. The CDR3 is 15 amino acids. With 8 bases clipped from V and 7 bases from J, the junction kept 12 bases outside the gene matches. The CDR3 DNA sequence: TGTGCCAGCGCCCCCTTTGGACAGGGTGGTGAAAAACTGTTTTTT. Translating gives CASAPFGQGGEKLFF.

This chain joins TRBV4-3 and TRBJ1-2; a possible D gene is TRBD1 (5 bases). The CDR3 length is 14 residues. The V gene's germline CDR1 is LGHNA and CDR2 YSLEER. V gave up 4 bases and J gave up 4 bases, with 13 bases separating them. The CDR3 coding sequence is TGCGCCAGCAGCCCGGGACGGGTGCTCTATGGCTACACCTTC. Translation: CASSPGRVLYGYTF.

The chain uses TRBV4-3 and TRBJ1-2; perhaps TRBD1 as D (5 bases). The V end lost 0 bases, the J end lost 2 bases, and 13 bases lay between the germline ends. Germline loops: CDR1 LGHNA, CDR2 YSLEER. The CDR3 sequence is 16 residues long. The CDR3 sequence: CASSQDVGAINYGYTF. CDR3 sequence (DNA): TGCGCCAGCAGCCAAGACGTAGGGGCCATCAACTATGGCTACACCTTC.

This clonotype was seen only a few times. This rearrangement joins TRBV6-2 or TRBV6-3 to TRBJ2-4; no clear D gene. The DNA matches TRBJ2-7 better at its end, which makes the J call doubtful. This CDR3 comprises 14 residues. Germline values: CDR1 MNHEY, CDR2 SVGEGT. The CDR3 loop reads CASMSEDLIYEQYF. The CDR3, as DNA: TGTGCCAGCATGAGTGAGGATCTAATCTACGAGCAGTACTTC.

This clonotype appeared a few times. This rearrangement joins TRBV7-2 to TRBJ2-5; possibly TRBD2 for D (5 bases). This CDR3 has 14 amino acids. Germline-derived CDR1 and CDR2 are SGHTA and FQGNSA. V was shortened by 1 base and J by 4 bases, with 10 bases between the two germline ends. The DNA for the CDR3 is TGTGCCAGCAGCTTAGGGGCTAGCCCAGAGACCCAGTACTTC. It codes for CASSLGASPETQYF.

The chain has TRBV7-2 and TRBJ1-1, with D hard to call. The germline gives CDR1 SGHTA, CDR2 FQGNSA. This CDR3 region has 15 residues. The V end was cut by 5 bases, the J end by 4 bases, with 17 bases between. CDR3 loop: CASSPRTGRPTEAFF. The CDR3 bases are TGTGCCAGCAGCCCTCGGACCGGGAGACCCACTGAAGCTTTCTTT.

This clonotype was counted only a few times. The chain carries TRBV5-6 and TRBJ1-2; D is ambiguous. Germline-derived CDR1 and CDR2 are SGHDT and YYEEEE. Trimming shortened V by 6 bases and J by 4 bases, and 19 bases separated the two germline ends. The CDR3 has 15 residues. The CDR3 coding sequence is TGTGCCAGCACGCCCCAGCTACGATGGGGCTATGGCTACACCTTC. Amino acids: CASTPQLRWGYGYTF.

This clonotype was counted only a few times. This chain links TRBV29-1 with TRBJ1-1, with 9 bases matching TRBD1. Looked up from germline, CDR1 is SQVTM and CDR2 is ANQGSEA. This CDR3 is built from 13 residues. Unmatched junction bases numbered 8, after V lost 7 bases and J lost 5 bases. For the CDR3, the DNA is TGCAGCGCGACACAGGGGGCTAGAACTGAAGCTTTCTTT. Protein sequence: CSATQGARTEAFF.

The V and J genes are TRBV29-1 and TRBJ2-5, with a possible D match to TRBD2 (7 bases). Germline lookup yields CDR1 SQVTM and CDR2 ANQGSEA. The length of the CDR3 is 12 residues. V lost 7 bases, J lost 6 bases, and 15 bases lay in between. The CDR3 bases are TGCAGCGCCGAGGAGGGGGGGAAGACCCAGTACTTC. The encoded protein is CSAEEGGKTQYF.

This chain links TRBV5-4 with TRBJ1-2; TRBD1 might be the D (6 bases). Deletions cut 3 bases from V and 6 bases from J, with 15 bases between. The CDR3 sequence is 14 residues long. Germline assignment: CDR1 SGHNT and CDR2 YYREEE (reference sequence). CDR3 residues: CASSSVGGGNGYTF. The CDR3 DNA reads TGTGCCAGCAGCTCCGTCGGGGGCGGTAATGGCTACACCTTC.

This clonotype was counted only a few times. The chain couples TRBV29-1 to TRBJ1-5, with a tentative D call TRBD1 (6 bases). V was clipped by 4 bases and J by 2 bases, with 9 bases between them. Germline CDR1 is SQVTM and CDR2 is ANQGSEA. This CDR3 has 13 amino acids. CDR3 sequence reads: CSVGGHGNQPQHF. DNA for the CDR3: TGCAGCGTTGGGGGGCATGGCAATCAGCCCCAGCATTTT.

V usage is TRBV3-1 and J usage is TRBJ1-1, with 7 nucleotides matching TRBD1. This CDR3 region has 16 residues. In germline, CDR1 is LGHDT, CDR2 YNNKEL (reference sequence). J lost 6 bases, V lost 6 bases, and 16 bases had no gene match. The CDR3: CASRSSDPTGVAEAFF. In nucleotides, the CDR3 is TGTGCCAGCAGGTCGAGCGATCCTACAGGGGTGGCTGAAGCTTTCTTT.

The chain carries TRBV2 and TRBJ1-1; a possible D gene is TRBD1 (5 bases). V was clipped by 4 bases and J by 0 bases, with 18 bases between them. Germline CDR1 reads SNHLY; CDR2 reads FYNNEI. The CDR3 spans 17 residues. The CDR3 nucleotides are TGTGCCAGCAGTGGGAGGTCGGGGGTGAGCATGAACACTGAAGCTTTCTTT. This sequence encodes CASSGRSGVSMNTEAFF. Variable domain in full (rest from reference TRBV2 and TRBJ1-1): EPEVTQTPSHQVTQMGQEVILRCVPISNHLYFYWYRQILGQKVEFLVSFYNNEISEKSEIFDDQFSVERPDGSNFTLKIRSTKLEDSAMYFCASSGRSGVSMNTEAFFGQGTRLTVV.

This sequence joins TRBV20-1 and TRBJ1-5; D remains ambiguous. The CDR3 extends over 13 amino acids. V lost 6 bases to trimming and J lost 2 bases, with 11 bases between them. Germline V gene lookup returns CDR1 DFQATT and CDR2 SNEGSKA (reference sequence). CDR3 residues: CSATTVGNQPQHF. The CDR3 DNA reads as TGCAGTGCAACAACAGTGGGCAATCAGCCCCAGCATTTT.

This clonotype was seen only a few times. CDR3 region: CASSYSATGEGEKLFF. In DNA form, the CDR3 reads TGTGCCAGCAGTTACTCGGCGACAGGGGAAGGTGAAAAACTGTTTTTT. This chain connects TRBV6-5 to TRBJ1-4, with TRBD1 identical over 8 bases. Trimming at V came to 0 bases and at J to 7 bases, leaving 7 bases not matched to a gene. The CDR3 loop spans 16 amino acids. CDR1 and CDR2 from the germline V gene are MNHEY and SVGAGI.

This sequence joins TRBV12-3 or TRBV12-4 and TRBJ1-2, with D hard to call. The V gene lost 1 base and the J gene lost 7 bases, with 16 bases spanning the gap. This CDR3 is 15 amino acids long. The CDR3 DNA sequence: TGTGCCAGCAGTTTAGGGTTACGGTCCTTGGGTGGCTACACCTTC. It yields the protein CASSLGLRSLGGYTF.

The rearrangement uses TRBV4-3 and TRBJ2-4, with D possibly being TRBD2 (5 bases). This CDR3 contains 16 residues. Trimming took 7 bases from V and 0 from J, leaving 16 bases between them. Germline lookup yields CDR1 LGHNA and CDR2 YSLEER. CDR3 sequence: CASTPEVAGAKNIQYF. The DNA for the CDR3 is TGCGCCAGCACCCCGGAGGTTGCCGGAGCCAAAAACATTCAGTACTTC.

This clonotype was detected only a few times. This chain uses TRBV7-8 with TRBJ2-3; perhaps TRBD2 as D (5 bases). The V gene's germline CDR1 is SGHVS and CDR2 FQNEAQ. CDR3 length: 14 residues. The germline V and J ends were trimmed by 2 bases and 6 bases, with 12 bases remaining between them. Here the CDR3 DNA reads TGTGCCAGCAGCTTACCGGGGTACTCGGATACGCAGTATTTT. This codes for CASSLPGYSDTQYF. The entire variable domain, with the rest obtained from reference TRBV7-8 and TRBJ2-3, is as follows: GAGVSQSPRYKVAKRGQDVALRCDPISGHVSLFWYQQALGQGPEFLTYFQNEAQLDKSGLPSDRFFAERPEGSVSTLKIQRTQQEDSAVYLCASSLPGYSDTQYFGPGTRLTVL.

For this clonotype: The junction shows a germline mismatch at one end, possibly a read error. The gene calls are TRBV12-3 or TRBV12-4 and TRBJ2-6; TRBD1 matches at 7 bases. The CDR3 is made up of 15 amino acids. The CDR3: CASTLTGAGANVRTF. The CDR3 nucleotides read TGTGCCAGCACCCTCACAGGGGCTGGGGCCAACGTCCGGACTTTC.